This T cell receptor beta chain is from a study of regulatory T cells in long-lasting Graves disease. Study-level points and caveats: With a small sample size, accuracy may have been reduced. Segments TRBV28, TRBJ1-2 and TRBJ2-5 showed preferential usage in persistent disease.

With regard to this clonotype: Its target is unknown.

To make TCR beta libraries, researchers used iRepertoire HTBI primers and Arm-PCR of CDR3 regions. In TCRdb, the multiplex PCR reads were re-called with MiXCR into one record per CDR3 protein. The table shows roughly 360,000 distinct CDR3 sequences, with roughly 20% occurring only once. Germline-derived CDR1 and CDR2 are SGHDT and YYEEEE. The V and J ends lost 4 bases and 7 bases respectively, with 11 bases between them. There are 13 residues in the CDR3. As for time point: persistent/refractory GD, antithyroid drugs over 5 years with positive TRAb. After RNA was extracted from PBMCs, the TCR library was made from it.

The chain joins TRBV5-6 to TRBJ2-2; no reliable D call. The material sequenced was peripheral blood mononuclear cells (PBMCs), taken when the disease was refractory, from a patient treated with antithyroid drugs. This TCR came from a woman in her 40s with Graves disease. In DNA form, the CDR3 reads TGTGCCAGCAGCCGGGCTTCCGGCGGGGAGCTGTTTTTT. Amino acids: CASSRASGGELFF.